The rows below give T cell receptor beta chains drawn from one sample of a study of T-cell reconstitution after alpha-beta-depleted transplantation in children. Each CDR3 protein is one row after TCRdb ran MiXCR on the PCR reads. Of approximately 250,000 distinct CDR3 sequences listed, about 23% are singletons. The sequencing used PBMCs, collected before TCRalphabeta/CD19-depleted stem cell transplant. The receptors here all came from a girl between 2 and 10 years old with Fanconi anemia, due to receive a stem cell transplant. Each CDR3 is given with its conserved first and last residue. A D gene is named only where the DNA matches it firmly. Where a row states a size, it is once, few, many or the class of an expanded clone; other rows omit it.

j_call v_call d_call clone_size cdr3_aa cdr3_nt
TRBJ2-6 TRBV20-1 - - CSARGDISGANVLTF TGCAGTGCTAGAGGGGACATCTCTGGGGCCAACGTCCTGACTTTC
TRBJ2-7 TRBV29-1 - - CSVLAEGRSYEQYF TGCAGCGTTCTTGCTGAGGGCCGTTCCTACGAGCAGTACTTC
TRBJ2-3 TRBV20-1 - few CSAAIYTDTQYF TGCAGTGCTGCCATATACACAGATACGCAGTATTTT
TRBJ2-2 TRBV19 - - CASSIQVAANTGELFF TGTGCCAGTAGTATTCAGGTAGCGGCGAACACCGGGGAGCTGTTTTTT
TRBJ2-2 TRBV29-1 - - CSVTGGQWNQNTGELFF TGCAGCGTAACTGGAGGACAGTGGAACCAGAACACCGGGGAGCTGTTTTTT
TRBJ1-1 TRBV29-1 - few CSVVSENTEAFF TGCAGCGTTGTAAGTGAAAACACTGAAGCTTTCTTT
TRBJ2-6 TRBV9 - many CASSVQGSGANVLTF TGTGCCAGCAGCGTCCAAGGCTCTGGGGCCAACGTCCTGACTTTC
TRBJ1-3 TRBV25-1 - - CASSEYYRGSGNTIYF TGTGCCAGCAGTGAATATTATCGGGGTTCTGGAAACACCATATATTTT
TRBJ2-5 TRBV5-1 TRBD2 many CASSLSGTAQYF TGCGCCAGCAGCTTGAGCGGGACTGCCCAGTACTTC
TRBJ2-7 TRBV7-9 TRBD1 - CASSLQGADSYEQYF TGTGCCAGCAGCTTACAGGGGGCTGACTCCTACGAGCAGTACTTC
TRBJ1-2 TRBV7-2 TRBD1 many CASSLRGLGYTF TGTGCCAGCAGCTTGAGGGGGCTTGGCTACACCTTC
TRBJ2-7 TRBV29-1 - few CSVSPGAYEQYF TGCAGCGTTTCGCCGGGGGCCTACGAGCAGTACTTC
TRBJ2-1 TRBV18 - few CASSPLRGIEQFF TGTGCCAGCTCACCACTCCGGGGGATCGAGCAGTTCTTC
TRBJ1-1 TRBV20-1 - - CSAREEGRRNTEAFF TGCAGTGCTAGAGAGGAGGGTCGGAGAAACACTGAAGCTTTCTTT